These 16 T cell receptor beta chains share one sample of origin, sequenced in a study of blood T cells in healthy people across ages. Then a second PCR, running about 7 to 11 cycles, was carried out with a sample-barcoded 5' primer and a J-beta primer mix. TCRdb recomputed calls from the 5' RACE reads with MiXCR, one row per CDR3 protein. Of approximately 810,000 distinct CDR3 sequences in the sample, about 28% were seen once. Sequencing was carried out using blood. The receptors derive from an elderly woman in good health.

The chain has TRBV10-3 and TRBJ1-1, with a tentative D call TRBD1 (5 bases). In germline, CDR1 is ENHRY, CDR2 SYGVKD. The V gene lost 3 bases and the J gene lost 1 base, with 9 bases spanning the gap. The CDR3 has 14 residues. This CDR3 is CAISDGGPNTEAFF. Here the CDR3 DNA reads TGTGCCATCAGTGACGGGGGTCCGAACACTGAAGCTTTCTTT.

Turning to this clonotype: A junction boundary mismatches the germline segment, possibly from a read error. This rearrangement joins TRBV7-6 to TRBJ2-1; D is perhaps TRBD2 (5 bases). Germline V CDR1 and CDR2: SGHVS, FNYEAQ. The CDR3 extends over 16 amino acids. CDR3 sequence: CACSLATSLSYNEQFF. Written as DNA, the CDR3 is TGTGCCTGCAGCTTAGCGACCTCTTTAAGTTACAATGAGCAGTTCTTC.

This clonotype has a count of ten or more. The chain links TRBV4-2 to TRBJ2-1, with TRBD2 matching over 12 bases. Germline V gene lookup returns CDR1 LGHNA and CDR2 YNFKEQ. V shed 1 base, J shed 4 bases, and the junction held 5 bases outside the gene matches. The CDR3 length is 17 residues. CDR3 loop: CASSQATSGGRYNEQFF. CDR3 nucleotide sequence: TGTGCCAGCAGCCAAGCAACTAGCGGGGGGCGTTACAATGAGCAGTTCTTC.

V usage is TRBV20-1 and J usage is TRBJ2-3; D is unresolved. Germline loops: CDR1 DFQATT, CDR2 SNEGSKA (reference sequence). V gave up 5 bases and J gave up 5 bases, with 26 bases separating them. The CDR3 consists of 17 residues. Here the CDR3 DNA reads TGCAGTGCTCACAAAATCCGGTCTAGAGACGCACGAGATACGCAGTATTTT. It is translated as CSAHKIRSRDARDTQYF.

In its sample, this clonotype was seen many times. The V gene is TRBV11-2, the J gene TRBJ2-5, with D maybe TRBD1 (5 bases). CDR1 and CDR2 from the germline V gene are SGHAT and FQNNGV. The CDR3 is made up of 14 amino acids. V lost 3 bases and J 4 bases, leaving 12 bases between the germline ends. The CDR3 DNA follows: TGTGCCAGCAGCTTGGGGCCCGTCCGAGAGACCCAGTACTTC. Its translation: CASSLGPVRETQYF.

With respect to this clonotype: The CDR3 carries no conserved terminal phenylalanine or tryptophan, so it likely arises from a read error. This chain uses TRBV24-1 with TRBJ1-5; tentatively, D is TRBD1 (6 bases). Between the trimmed V and J ends, which lost 2 bases and 7 bases, there was a span of 11 bases. Germline CDR1 is KGHDR and CDR2 is SFDVKD. The CDR3 extends over 14 amino acids. The CDR3 reads CATSDSTGGQPQHC. The CDR3 nucleotides read TGTGCCACCAGTGATTCGACAGGTGGCCAGCCCCAGCATTGT.

Worth noting for this clonotype: Being one base from a much bigger clone, this may be a read error. V gene TRBV6-4 combines with J gene TRBJ2-5, with no clear D. The last part of the DNA fits TRBJ2-1 better; the J call may be wrong. The V gene's germline CDR1 is MRHNA and CDR2 SNTAGT. This CDR3 comprises 12 residues. The CDR3 loop reads CASRHHQETQFF. The DNA for the CDR3 is TGTGCCAGCCGACACCACCAAGAGACCCAGTTCTTC.

This clonotype was seen repeatedly, ten times or more. The rearrangement joins TRBV7-2 to TRBJ1-2; TRBD1 aligns across 8 bases. The CDR3 totals 16 residues. Germline lookup yields CDR1 SGHTA and CDR2 FQGNSA. J gave up 7 bases and V 2 bases, and 12 bases lay outside the gene matches. The CDR3 loop reads CASSLLMPGQARGYTF. The CDR3 region has the DNA TGTGCCAGCAGCTTACTGATGCCGGGACAGGCCCGTGGCTACACCTTC.

This chain connects TRBV12-3 or TRBV12-4 to TRBJ2-1; D may be TRBD2 (6 bases). CDR3 length equals 15 residues. With 6 bases removed from V and 2 bases from J, the gap between germline ends came to 14 bases. The CDR3 spells CASSPSVPPYNEQFF. DNA for the CDR3: TGTGCCAGCAGCCCTAGCGTTCCACCCTACAATGAGCAGTTCTTC.

About this clonotype itself: This clone may be a read error of a much larger clone one base away. V and J are TRBV20-1 and TRBJ2-3; 10 bases are shared with TRBD2. CDR3 length: 14 residues. The germline CDR1 and CDR2 sequences are DFQATT and SNEGSKA (reference sequence). J lost 7 bases, V lost 4 bases, and 8 bases had no gene match. The CDR3 spells CSAKMGLAWNTQYF. In nucleotides, the CDR3 is TGCAGTGCTAAAATGGGACTAGCGTGGAATACGCAGTATTTT.

This clonotype turned up a few times. J is TRBJ2-1 and V is TRBV6-5, with 11 bases lining up with TRBD2. This CDR3 contains 15 residues. The junction had 6 bases not matched to a gene; V was cut back by 5 bases and J by 6 bases. Germline V lookup: CDR1 MNHEY, CDR2 SVGAGI. The CDR3 loop reads CASSQLAGAPNEQFF. The CDR3 DNA reads as TGTGCCAGCAGTCAACTAGCGGGGGCACCCAATGAGCAGTTCTTC.

In its sample, this clonotype was seen many times. The chain links TRBV4-3 to TRBJ1-6; 10 nucleotides line up with TRBD1. The CDR3 loop spans 16 amino acids. Germline CDR1 is LGHNA and CDR2 is YSLEER. The junction had 4 bases not matched to a gene; V was cut back by 1 base and J by 7 bases. DNA for the CDR3: TGCGCCAGCAGCCAAGGCCGGGACAGGGGAAATTCACCCCTCCACTTT. Encoded protein: CASSQGRDRGNSPLHF.

The chain combines TRBV7-6 with TRBJ1-6, with D unresolved. The V gene's germline CDR1 is SGHVS and CDR2 FNYEAQ. The germline V and J ends were trimmed by 4 bases and 9 bases, with 16 bases remaining between them. This CDR3 has 15 amino acids. The CDR3 is CASSSGPGKSSPLHF. The CDR3 bases are TGTGCCAGCAGCTCAGGACCGGGGAAGAGTTCACCCCTCCACTTT.

This clonotype was observed a few times. The chain is built from TRBV6-6 and TRBJ1-2; D remains unclear. Germline V gives CDR1 MNHNY, CDR2 SVGAGI (reference sequence). V shed 2 bases and J shed 7 bases, with 8 bases lying between them. The CDR3 sequence is 12 residues long. The CDR3 loop reads CASSYRRVGYTF. DNA for the CDR3: TGTGCCAGCAGTTACCGGAGGGTTGGCTACACCTTC.

In this sample, this clonotype turned up a few times. This rearrangement joins TRBV13 to TRBJ2-1, with D hard to call. Trimming pared 3 bases from V and 5 bases from J, leaving 14 bases between. CDR3 size: 15 residues. CDR1 is PRHDT, CDR2 FYEKMQ, per germline (reference sequence). The chain's CDR3 is CASSFGLQGDNEQFF. The CDR3 DNA reads TGTGCCAGCAGCTTCGGTTTGCAAGGAGACAATGAGCAGTTCTTC. Full variable domain (outside the CDR3, taken from reference TRBV13 and TRBJ2-1): AAGVIQSPRHLIKEKRETATLKCYPIPRHDTVYWYQQGPGQDPQFLISFYEKMQSDKGSIPDRFSAQQFSDYHSELNMSSLELGDSALYFCASSFGLQGDNEQFFGPGTRLTVL.

This clonotype came up many times. DNA for the CDR3: TGCAGCGTTGAAGGGGGACAGGGCCCACTCCCCGAGACCCAGTACTTC. Translation: CSVEGGQGPLPETQYF. This chain uses TRBV29-1 with TRBJ2-5; 9 positions agree with TRBD1. This CDR3 contains 16 residues. The ends lost 1 base at V and 5 bases at J; junction bases unmatched: 11. CDR1 and CDR2 (germline): SQVTM, ANQGSEA.